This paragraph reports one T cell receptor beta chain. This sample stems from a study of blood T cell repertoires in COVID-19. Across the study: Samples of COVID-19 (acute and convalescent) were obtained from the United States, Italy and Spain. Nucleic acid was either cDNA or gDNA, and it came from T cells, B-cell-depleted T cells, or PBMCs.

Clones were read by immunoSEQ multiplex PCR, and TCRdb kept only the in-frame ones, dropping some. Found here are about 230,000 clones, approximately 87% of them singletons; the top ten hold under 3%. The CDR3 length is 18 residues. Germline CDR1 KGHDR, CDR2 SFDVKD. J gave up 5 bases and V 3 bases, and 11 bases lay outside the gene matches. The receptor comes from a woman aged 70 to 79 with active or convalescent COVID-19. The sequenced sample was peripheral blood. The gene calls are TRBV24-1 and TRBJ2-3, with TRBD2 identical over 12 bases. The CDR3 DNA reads TGTGCCACCAGTGATACAGGGGAGACTAGCGGGGGTTTAGATACGCAGTATTTT. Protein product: CATSDTGETSGGLDTQYF.